This T cell receptor beta chain was sequenced during a study of beta chain features in type 1 diabetes (dated by TCRdb to the late 2010s). At the level of the whole study: No differences in mean age, gender distribution, total cell number or subset yield were found between patients and healthy donors. In the study, recently diagnosed type 1 diabetes patients and matched healthy donors were compared on the TCRB repertoires of their sorted circulating CD4+ T cell subsets. Whereas all 28 donors provided naive and central memory subsets, regulatory and stem cell-like memory subsets were isolated from just 8 patients and roughly eight healthy donors. A total of about 110 million sorted cells were examined across all samples, and the number of cells per subset was strongly correlated with RNA yield. Broader findings and caveats from the paper: Type 1 diabetes patients showed a moderate but significant shortening of TCRB CDR3 length in all four CD4+ subsets. Because cDNA was sequenced instead of genomic DNA, activated cells with high expression could be over-represented, although the groups did not differ in activation or CD3 levels. Patients with type 1 diabetes made fewer insertions and deleted more nucleotides at VDJ recombination sites, implying thymic rearrangement abnormalities. Shorter templates might have been favored by PCR, but patient and control samples were amplified and corrected together, so both groups would have been affected equally by any skew. Because small numbers of individuals were included in the HLA sub-analyses, any influence of HLA type on TCRB rearrangement was left unresolved. The naive, central memory and regulatory TCRB repertoires appeared to resemble one another more closely among patients than among healthy donors.

V was cut back by 5 bases and J by 4 bases, leaving a gap of 17 bases between them. The CDR3 holds 15 amino acids from the cysteine to the phenylalanine. Just the 45-base CDR3 DNA is kept, in frame starting at base 1. From the germline V gene, CDR1 is MNHEY and CDR2 is SVGAGI. Concerning this clone itself: There is no known antigen for this receptor. Base quality data are lacking; no much larger clone is found one base away.

The entire isolated RNA was reverse transcribed using the High Capacity cDNA Reverse Transcription Kit, and thus expressed TCRB transcripts were sequenced. Deep immunoSEQ sequencing was applied to naive, central memory and regulatory T cell samples, giving an average of roughly 3.5 million total reads per sample. Sorted cells were lysed in RLT buffer and RNA was extracted with DNase-treated RNeasy Micro or Mini kits, depending on cell number. To prevent cross-contamination, every cell subset was processed on its own, while patient and healthy donor samples were processed together. The immunoSEQ multiplex PCR was used to amplify TCRB sequences from cDNA, generating 87-bp fragments that spanned the CDR3 region. Sequencing of the amplicons was done on the Illumina HiSeq platform. Under the source paper's analysis protocol: Synthetic template baselines were used to correct PCR bias computationally, reads within Hamming distance 2 were collapsed, and singletons that could not be merged were discarded. Reads were aligned to IMGT to assign V, D and J genes, CDR3 length, and insertions or deletions at six rearrangement sites. Clonotype counts were normalized to sorted cell number within each subset before computing true diversity and Gini coefficients with the tcR R package. Repertoire sharing was quantified using the overlap coefficient calculated on TCRB nucleotide sequences. This immuneACCESS table, as held by TCRdb, lists in-frame sequences with V and J called but not all clones. Of the missing ones, under half trace to an unresolved V gene in checked studies; the others have no known cause. V, J and clone size were drawn from that table, and D and trimming were deduced from the DNA. The table for this sample lists about 130,000 clones; around 9% of them were counted only once. Roughly 0.75% of the sample is held by the ten biggest clonotypes.

Each donor gave one peripheral blood draw, roughly 120 mL on average, collected into heparinised tubes. Using a panel that included CD45RO, CCR7, CD25, CD127, CD95 and CD27, naive, central memory, regulatory and stem cell-like memory CD4+ T cells were sorted on a BD FACSAria II. Every sorted population had a purity above 95%. Right away, PBMCs were isolated by Lymphoprep density gradient centrifugation and were stained directly, with no culture step. To minimize batch effects, samples were stained and sorted in pairs, one healthy donor with one patient per experiment. This clonotype was obtained from a man aged 25 to 45 with type 1 diabetes. What was sequenced was central memory CD4+ T cells from blood. The chain couples TRBV6-5 to TRBJ1-2; no D gene call is confident. The DNA sequence reads TGTGCCAGCAGTCACCCGGAAGGCGGGGTCTATGGCTACACCTTC. Its translation reads: CASSHPEGGVYGYTF.